The subject of this entry is one T cell receptor beta chain. As yet, its antigen is unknown. Other DNA sequences in the same sample also yield this CDR3. These data come from a study of cytomegalovirus exposure and HLA in healthy donors. With 60 Vbeta and 13 Jbeta primers, the PCR was carried out. Sequencing was performed with immunoSEQ multiplex PCR; in TCRdb, only in-frame clones are kept and a portion is missing. This sample has over 100,000 clones, with 69% found just once. V lost 0 bases, J lost 4 bases, and 5 bases stayed unmatched. Per germline, CDR1 MNHEY and CDR2 SVGAGI. The CDR3 is 16 amino acids. Study-level results: Analysis performed later found 16,951 TCR beta sequences associated with HLA alleles at 0.05 false discovery rate.

The genes are TRBV6-5 and TRBJ2-5; TRBD2 matches 10 bases. This receptor was obtained from an older woman in good health and CMV-seropositive. Sequencing was performed on PBMCs. The CDR3 DNA is TGTGCCAGCAGTTACTCAGCGGGGGGGCCCGGAGAGACCCAGTACTTC. Protein sequence: CASSYSAGGPGETQYF.